This T cell receptor beta chain stems from a study of T cells in Graves' hyperthyroidism and ophthalmopathy. The source material, RNA transcripts, was used to amplify TCR beta CDR3 regions. The HTBI primer set served for first-round RT-PCR of the TCR CDR3. TCRdb fed the multiplex PCR reads into MiXCR, producing one record per CDR3 protein. The data contain 250,000 to 350,000 distinct CDR3 sequences, over 15% of them singletons. Diagnostic assessment was based on clinical symptoms, serum thyroxine and TRAb, thyroid ultrasound and orbital computed tomography. Trimming shortened V by 5 bases and J by 3 bases, and 13 bases separated the two germline ends. The CDR3 sequence is 14 residues long. There are many counts of this clonotype.

The TCR originated in a woman aged 55-75 years with Graves' ophthalmopathy. The chain employs TRBV12-3 or TRBV12-4 and TRBJ1-1; TRBD1 is a possible D gene (6 bases). The sequenced sample was blood. The CDR3 region has the DNA TGTGCCAGCAGTCTCAGGGGTGCGTACACTGAAGCTTTCTTT. This sequence encodes CASSLRGAYTEAFF.